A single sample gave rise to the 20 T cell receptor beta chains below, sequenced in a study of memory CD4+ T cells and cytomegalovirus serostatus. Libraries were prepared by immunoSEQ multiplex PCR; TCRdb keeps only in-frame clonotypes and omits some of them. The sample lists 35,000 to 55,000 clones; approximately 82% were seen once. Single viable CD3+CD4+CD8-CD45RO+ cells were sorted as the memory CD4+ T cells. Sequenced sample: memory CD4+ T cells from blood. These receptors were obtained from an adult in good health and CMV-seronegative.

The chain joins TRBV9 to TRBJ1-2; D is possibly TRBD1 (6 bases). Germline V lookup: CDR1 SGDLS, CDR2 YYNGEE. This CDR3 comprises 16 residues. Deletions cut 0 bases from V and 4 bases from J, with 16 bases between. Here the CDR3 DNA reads TGTGCCAGCAGCGTAGGAGGGGCAGGGGCGTCCTATGGCTACACCTTC. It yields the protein CASSVGGAGASYGYTF. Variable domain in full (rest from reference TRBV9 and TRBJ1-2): DSGVTQTPKHLITATGQRVTLRCSPRSGDLSVYWYQQSLDQGLQFLIQYYNGEERAKGNILERFSAQQFPDLHSELNLSSLELGDSALYFCASSVGGAGASYGYTFGSGTRLTVV.

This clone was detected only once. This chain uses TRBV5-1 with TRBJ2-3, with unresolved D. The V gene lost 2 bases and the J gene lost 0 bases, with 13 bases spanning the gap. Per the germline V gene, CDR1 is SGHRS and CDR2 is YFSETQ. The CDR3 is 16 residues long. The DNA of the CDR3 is TGCGCCAGCAGCTTTACAGTATCAGCTAGCACAGATACGCAGTATTTT. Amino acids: CASSFTVSASTDTQYF.

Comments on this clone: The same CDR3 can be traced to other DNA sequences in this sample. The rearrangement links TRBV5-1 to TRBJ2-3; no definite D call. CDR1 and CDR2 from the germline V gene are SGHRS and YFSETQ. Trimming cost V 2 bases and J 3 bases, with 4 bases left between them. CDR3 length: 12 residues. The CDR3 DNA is TGCGCCAGCAGCTTCCTAACAGATACGCAGTATTTT. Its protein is CASSFLTDTQYF.

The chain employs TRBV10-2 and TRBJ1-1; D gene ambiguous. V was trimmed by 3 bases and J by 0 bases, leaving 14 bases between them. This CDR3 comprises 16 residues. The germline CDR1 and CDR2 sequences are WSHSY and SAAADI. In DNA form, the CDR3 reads TGCGCCAGCAGTGATGTTGGGGAGGTGTTGAACACTGAAGCTTTCTTT. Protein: CASSDVGEVLNTEAFF.

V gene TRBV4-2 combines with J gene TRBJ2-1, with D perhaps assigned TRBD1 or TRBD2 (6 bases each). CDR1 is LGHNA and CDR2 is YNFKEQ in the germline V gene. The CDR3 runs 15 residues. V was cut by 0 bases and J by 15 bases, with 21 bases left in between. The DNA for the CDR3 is TGTGCCAGCAGCCAAGAGGAGGGGGGCAGGGGAGTAAGGTTCTTC. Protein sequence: CASSQEEGGRGVRFF.

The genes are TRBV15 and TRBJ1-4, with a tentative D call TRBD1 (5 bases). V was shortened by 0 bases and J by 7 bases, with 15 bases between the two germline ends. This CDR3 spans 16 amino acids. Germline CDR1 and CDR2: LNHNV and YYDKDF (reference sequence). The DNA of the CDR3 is TGTGCCACCAGCAGAGATTCGGGGCAGGGCGGTGAAAAACTGTTTTTT. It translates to CATSRDSGQGGEKLFF.

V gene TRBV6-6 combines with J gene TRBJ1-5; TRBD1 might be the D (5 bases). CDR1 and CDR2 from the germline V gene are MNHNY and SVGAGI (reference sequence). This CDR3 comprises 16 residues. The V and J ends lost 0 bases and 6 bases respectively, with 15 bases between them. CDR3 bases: TGTGCCAGCAGTTACTCGATTAGGGGATTCGCTCAGCCCCAGCATTTT. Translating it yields CASSYSIRGFAQPQHF.

CDR3 coding DNA: TGTGCCAGCAGCTTAGAAGCAGGGGGGCCCTATGGCTACACCTTC. It codes for CASSLEAGGPYGYTF. V is TRBV7-6 and J is TRBJ1-2, with 7 bases identical to TRBD1. This CDR3 has 15 residues. Germline-derived CDR1 and CDR2 are SGHVS and FNYEAQ. Germline trimming cut 1 base from V and 4 bases from J; bases unmatched to any gene: 6.

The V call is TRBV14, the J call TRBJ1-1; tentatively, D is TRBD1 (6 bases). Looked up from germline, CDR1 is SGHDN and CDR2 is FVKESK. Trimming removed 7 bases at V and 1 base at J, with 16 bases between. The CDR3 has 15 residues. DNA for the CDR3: TGTGCCAGCACTCTCAATCCGGGGGCGAACACTGAAGCTTTCTTT. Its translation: CASTLNPGANTEAFF.

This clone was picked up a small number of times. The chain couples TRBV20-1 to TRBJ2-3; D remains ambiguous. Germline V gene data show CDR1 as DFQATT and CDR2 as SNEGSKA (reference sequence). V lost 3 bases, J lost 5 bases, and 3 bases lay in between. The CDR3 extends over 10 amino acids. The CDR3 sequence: CSASIDTQYF. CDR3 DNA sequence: TGCAGTGCTAGTATAGATACGCAGTATTTT.

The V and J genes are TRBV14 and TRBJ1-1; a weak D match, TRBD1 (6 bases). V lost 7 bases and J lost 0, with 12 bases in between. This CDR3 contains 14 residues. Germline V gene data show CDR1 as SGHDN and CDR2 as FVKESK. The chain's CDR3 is CASTAQGLNTEAFF. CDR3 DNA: TGTGCCAGCACCGCACAGGGTTTGAACACTGAAGCTTTCTTT.

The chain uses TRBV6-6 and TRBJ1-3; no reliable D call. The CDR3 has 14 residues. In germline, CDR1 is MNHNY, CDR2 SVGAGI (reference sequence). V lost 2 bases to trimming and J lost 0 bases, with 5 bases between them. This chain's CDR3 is CASSYESSGNTIYF. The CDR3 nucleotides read TGTGCCAGCAGTTACGAGAGCTCTGGAAACACCATATATTTT.

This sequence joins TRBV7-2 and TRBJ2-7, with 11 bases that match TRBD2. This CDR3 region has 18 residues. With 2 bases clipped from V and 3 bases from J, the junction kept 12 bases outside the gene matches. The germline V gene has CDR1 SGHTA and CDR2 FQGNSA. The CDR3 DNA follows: TGTGCCAGCAGCTTATTTCGGGGATCTAGCGGGGGGCTCTACGAGCAGTACTTC. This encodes CASSLFRGSSGGLYEQYF.

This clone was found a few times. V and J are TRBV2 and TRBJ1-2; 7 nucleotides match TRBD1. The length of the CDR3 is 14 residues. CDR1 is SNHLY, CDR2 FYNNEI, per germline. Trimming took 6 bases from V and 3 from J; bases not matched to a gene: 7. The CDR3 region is CASRVDRDYYGYTF. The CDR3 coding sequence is TGTGCCAGCAGGGTTGACAGGGACTACTATGGCTACACCTTC.

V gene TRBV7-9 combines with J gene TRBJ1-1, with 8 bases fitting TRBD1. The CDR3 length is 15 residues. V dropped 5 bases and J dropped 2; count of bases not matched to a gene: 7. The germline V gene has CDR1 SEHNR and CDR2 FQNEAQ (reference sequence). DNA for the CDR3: TGTGCCAGCAGCACCCCAGACAGGGGCAACACTGAAGCTTTCTTT. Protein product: CASSTPDRGNTEAFF.

CDR3 sequence: CASSVGEGEQYF. CDR3 sequence (DNA): TGTGCCAGCAGCGTAGGCGAGGGCGAGCAGTACTTC. V usage is TRBV9 and J usage is TRBJ2-7, with a possible D match to TRBD2 (5 bases). The CDR3 runs to 12 residues. With 0 bases removed from V and 6 bases from J, the gap between germline ends came to 7 bases. Germline assignment: CDR1 SGDLS and CDR2 YYNGEE.

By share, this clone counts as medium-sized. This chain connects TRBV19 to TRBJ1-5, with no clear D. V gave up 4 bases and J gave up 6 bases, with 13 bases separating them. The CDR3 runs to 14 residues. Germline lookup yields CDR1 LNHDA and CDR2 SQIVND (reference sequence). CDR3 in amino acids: CASSKSAGLQPQHF. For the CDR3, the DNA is TGTGCCAGTAGTAAGAGTGCCGGGCTTCAGCCCCAGCATTTT. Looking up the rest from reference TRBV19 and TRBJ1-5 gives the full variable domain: DGGITQSPKYLFRKEGQNVTLSCEQNLNHDAMYWYRQDPGQGLRLIYYSQIVNDFQKGDIAEGYSVSREKKESFPLTVTSAQKNPTAFYLCASSKSAGLQPQHFGDGTRLSIL.

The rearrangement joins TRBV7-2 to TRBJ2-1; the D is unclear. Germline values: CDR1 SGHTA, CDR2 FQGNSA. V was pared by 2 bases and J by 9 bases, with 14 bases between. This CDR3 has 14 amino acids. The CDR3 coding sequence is TGTGCCAGCAGCTTAAATGTACGGTTGAGTGAGCAGTTCTTC. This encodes CASSLNVRLSEQFF.

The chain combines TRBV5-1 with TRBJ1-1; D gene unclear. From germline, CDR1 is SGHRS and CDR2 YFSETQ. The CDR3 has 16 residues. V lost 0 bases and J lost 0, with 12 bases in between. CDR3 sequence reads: CASSLARFGMNTEAFF. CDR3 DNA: TGCGCCAGCAGCTTGGCCAGATTTGGCATGAACACTGAAGCTTTCTTT.

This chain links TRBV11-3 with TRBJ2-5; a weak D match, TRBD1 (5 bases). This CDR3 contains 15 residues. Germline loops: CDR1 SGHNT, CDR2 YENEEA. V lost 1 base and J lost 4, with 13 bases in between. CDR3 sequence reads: CASSLVGAERETQYF. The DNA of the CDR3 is TGTGCCAGCAGCTTAGTTGGGGCAGAGAGAGAGACCCAGTACTTC.